This TCR beta chain stems from a study of T cells in Graves' hyperthyroidism and ophthalmopathy. This clonotype was observed at least ten times. Per the germline V gene, CDR1 is ENHRY and CDR2 is SYGVKD. V was pared by 8 bases and J by 5 bases, with 13 bases between. This CDR3 is 14 amino acids long. It was RNA transcripts that yielded the amplified TCR beta CDR3 regions. First-round RT-PCR with HTBI primers amplified the TCR CDR3 region. TCRdb re-called the multiplex PCR reads through MiXCR, storing one row per CDR3 protein. The sample holds hundreds of thousands of distinct CDR3 sequences, about 12% seen once.

V and J are TRBV10-3 and TRBJ1-6, with D perhaps TRBD1 (6 bases). Sequenced material: blood. The receptor comes from a woman younger than 35 with Graves' hyperthyroidism. The CDR3 DNA reads TGTGCCATCGGAGGGGGTTACGATAATTCACCCCTCCACTTT. As protein: CAIGGGYDNSPLHF.